These 20 T cell receptor beta chains were sequenced from one sample in a study of T cell responses to AZD1222 COVID-19 vaccine. The assay was immunoSEQ multiplex PCR, and TCRdb's table has in-frame clones only and misses some. The sample carries roughly 180,000 clones, roughly 92% recorded once. The starting material was peripheral blood, obtained 28 days after the second AZD1222 dose. These receptors all stem from an adult who received the AZD1222 COVID-19 vaccine.

CDR3 sequence reads: CASSRQGTSGALHF. The CDR3 nucleotides read TGTGCCAGCAGCCGACAAGGGACCTCTGGGGCCCTCCACTTT. The chain links TRBV3-1 (or the pseudogene TRBV3-2) to TRBJ1-6; a possible D gene is TRBD1 (5 bases). Deletions cut 4 bases from V and 14 bases from J, with 18 bases between. Per the germline V gene, CDR1 is LGHDT and CDR2 is YNNKEL (reference sequence). The CDR3 length is 14 residues.

The chain is built from TRBV19 and TRBJ2-7, with TRBD1 as a possible D gene (5 bases). V gave up 5 bases and J gave up 2 bases, with 16 bases separating them. The germline CDR1 and CDR2 sequences are LNHDA and SQIVND (reference sequence). CDR3 length equals 15 residues. CDR3 in amino acids: CASSRTVQDPYEQYF. DNA of the CDR3: TGTGCCAGTAGTCGGACCGTACAGGATCCCTACGAGCAGTACTTC.

The chain combines TRBV5-6 with TRBJ2-7; perhaps TRBD1 as D (5 bases). V lost 1 base and J lost 10, with 15 bases in between. CDR3 size: 13 residues. CDR1 is SGHDT and CDR2 is YYEEEE in the germline V gene. The CDR3 protein is CASSLRRRAFQYF. The CDR3 DNA sequence: TGTGCCAGCAGCTTGCGGCGCAGGGCTTTTCAGTACTTC.

This clone was counted once. The chain joins TRBV5-1 to TRBJ2-7, with D hard to call. Per germline, CDR1 SGHRS and CDR2 YFSETQ. The CDR3 sequence is 13 residues long. V was trimmed by 1 base and J by 2 bases, leaving 7 bases between them. The CDR3 is CASSLLTTYEQYF. The CDR3 region has the DNA TGCGCCAGCAGCTTGCTCACAACCTACGAGCAGTACTTC.

The chain joins TRBV7-2 to TRBJ2-7, with TRBD1 matching 7 bases. V was pared by 5 bases and J by 0 bases, with 7 bases of the junction left unmatched. This CDR3 contains 15 residues. Germline V gives CDR1 SGHTA, CDR2 FQGNSA. CDR3 nucleotide sequence: TGTGCCAGCAGCCACAGACAGGGAGCCTCCTACGAGCAGTACTTC. Protein sequence: CASSHRQGASYEQYF.

The V gene is TRBV14, the J gene TRBJ2-1; TRBD2 matches at 8 bases. Germline values: CDR1 SGHDN, CDR2 FVKESK. The CDR3 consists of 17 residues. J was trimmed by 6 bases and V by 1 base; bases with no gene match: 11. The CDR3 here is CASSQGSMAGGVNEQFF. CDR3 bases: TGTGCCAGCAGCCAAGGCTCGATGGCGGGAGGCGTCAATGAGCAGTTCTTC.

This clone was seen a handful of times. The rearrangement links TRBV6-1 to TRBJ2-7, with D possibly being TRBD2 (6 bases). Germline CDR1 MNHNS, CDR2 SASEGT. The germline V and J ends were trimmed by 0 bases and 0 bases, with 6 bases remaining between them. This CDR3 spans 14 amino acids. The CDR3 spells CASSEASGSYEQYF. The CDR3 nucleotides are TGTGCCAGCAGTGAAGCTAGCGGCTCCTACGAGCAGTACTTC.

The CDR3 bases are TGTGCCATCAGCCGGGACGGATATAATTCACCCCTCCACTTT. Its translation is CAISRDGYNSPLHF. This chain connects TRBV10-3 to TRBJ1-6; D is possibly TRBD1 (5 bases). Germline V gene lookup returns CDR1 ENHRY and CDR2 SYGVKD. The CDR3 covers 14 residues. Trimming shortened V by 6 bases and J by 4 bases, and 10 bases separated the two germline ends.

This chain connects TRBV7-2 to TRBJ2-1; TRBD2 matches at 7 bases. This CDR3 comprises 14 residues. The germline gives CDR1 SGHTA, CDR2 FQGNSA. The ends lost 3 bases at V and 7 bases at J; junction bases unmatched: 6. The CDR3 is CASSFIASGNEQFF. CDR3 DNA sequence: TGTGCCAGCAGCTTCATTGCTAGCGGAAATGAGCAGTTCTTC.

This clone is a singleton in its sample. The chain uses TRBV9 and TRBJ1-1, with unresolved D. Looked up from germline, CDR1 is SGDLS and CDR2 is YYNGEE. The CDR3 runs to 15 residues. Trimming stripped 4 bases from V and 4 bases from J, with 17 bases between. CDR3 coding DNA: TGTGCCAGCAGCCCGACTATGGGGTTGAGCACTGAAGCTTTCTTT. Its translation: CASSPTMGLSTEAFF.

J is TRBJ1-1 and V is TRBV12-3 or TRBV12-4, with D tentatively TRBD1 (5 bases). Trimming removed 2 bases from V and 2 bases from J, with 6 bases in between. This CDR3 is built from 13 residues. The CDR3 here is CASSLRDNTEAFF. The CDR3 DNA follows: TGTGCCAGCAGTTTAAGGGACAACACTGAAGCTTTCTTT.

By share, this clone counts as medium-sized. The gene calls are TRBV5-6 and TRBJ1-1; TRBD1 matches at 12 bases. J lost 5 bases, V lost 2 bases, and 7 bases had no gene match. The CDR3 spans 16 residues. Germline-derived CDR1 and CDR2 are SGHDT and YYEEEE. CDR3 coding DNA: TGTGCCAGCAGCTTATTTGGGACAGGGGGCCGGACTGAAGCTTTCTTT. As protein: CASSLFGTGGRTEAFF.

The V gene is TRBV3-1 (or the pseudogene TRBV3-2), the J gene TRBJ1-6; TRBD1 agrees at 9 bases. The CDR3 is 15 amino acids. The V and J ends lost 3 bases and 6 bases, in that order; junction bases with no gene match: 3. Germline CDR1 reads LGHDT; CDR2 reads YNNKEL (reference sequence). CDR3 region: CASSQGQGINSPLHF. CDR3 nucleotides: TGTGCCAGCAGCCAGGGACAGGGCATTAATTCACCCCTCCACTTT.

V is TRBV29-1 and J is TRBJ2-1, with D maybe TRBD1 (6 bases). Germline values: CDR1 SQVTM, CDR2 ANQGSEA. The CDR3 totals 14 residues. V lost 5 bases, J lost 7 bases, and 18 bases lay in between. The CDR3 protein is CSVLSGIGGNEQFF. As DNA, the CDR3 is TGCAGCGTTCTAAGCGGTATAGGGGGTAATGAGCAGTTCTTC.

V is TRBV19 and J is TRBJ1-2; possible D gene TRBD1, 6 bases. This CDR3 has 15 amino acids. Germline V CDR1 and CDR2: LNHDA, SQIVND (reference sequence). Trimming stripped 6 bases from V and 8 bases from J, with 22 bases between. The CDR3 protein is CASSPDRPSIGGYTF. As DNA, the CDR3 is TGTGCCAGTAGCCCGGACAGACCATCTATCGGAGGCTACACCTTC.

J is TRBJ1-1 and V is TRBV6-2 or TRBV6-3; no reliable D call. V was cut by 6 bases and J by 3 bases, with 11 bases left in between. Germline V gives CDR1 MNHEY, CDR2 SVGEGT. The CDR3 runs 13 residues. Here the CDR3 DNA reads TGTGCCAGCAGCTCAAACGGGGACACTGAAGCTTTCTTT. As protein: CASSSNGDTEAFF.

This chain connects TRBV28 to TRBJ2-6; 7 nucleotides agree with TRBD2. The CDR3 is 17 amino acids. Germline V CDR1 and CDR2: MDHEN, SYDVKM. The V gene end was trimmed by 5 bases and the J gene end by 2 bases; junction bases not matched to a gene: 9. CDR3 DNA sequence: TGTGCCAGCAGTAGTCTGGGCGGGAGAGCTGGGGCCAACGTCCTGACTTTC. Protein product: CASSSLGGRAGANVLTF.

This sequence joins TRBV7-2 and TRBJ2-7; TRBD1 matches 7 bases. There are 14 residues in the CDR3. V dropped 5 bases and J dropped 2; count of bases not matched to a gene: 6. Germline loops: CDR1 SGHTA, CDR2 FQGNSA. CDR3 in DNA: TGTGCCAGCAGCCCGAGACAGGGCACCTACGAGCAGTACTTC. Its protein is CASSPRQGTYEQYF.

The table lists this clone with a few counts. V gene TRBV4-1 combines with J gene TRBJ2-7, with a tentative D call TRBD2 (6 bases). V was shortened by 4 bases and J by 3 bases, with 13 bases between the two germline ends. Germline V gene sequence: CDR1 MGHRA, CDR2 YSYEKL. The length of the CDR3 is 14 residues. CDR3 protein: CASSPGMGGYEQYF. The CDR3 coding sequence is TGCGCCAGCAGCCCAGGGATGGGGGGCTACGAGCAGTACTTC.

The chain carries TRBV5-4 and TRBJ2-3; 8 bases map to TRBD1. V dropped 3 bases and J dropped 6; count of bases not matched to a gene: 0. Per germline, CDR1 SGHNT and CDR2 YYREEE (reference sequence). This CDR3 spans 12 amino acids. DNA for the CDR3: TGTGCCAGCAGCTGGGACAGGGATACGCAGTATTTT. It translates to CASSWDRDTQYF.